These T cell receptor beta chains were read from a single sample in a study of blood T cell repertoires in COVID-19. Generated by immunoSEQ multiplex PCR, the TCRdb table keeps only in-frame clones and is missing some. The sample shows fewer than 200,000 clones, 85% to 95% of them seen only once. Sequencing was carried out using peripheral blood. The receptors were sampled from a woman in her forties or fifties with acute or convalescent COVID-19. The conserved cysteine and the conserved F or W are not part of the CDR3 here. Each record gives: CDR3 protein, V gene, J gene.

CDR3 protein: ALTVIRGPNSNTEAF; V gene: TRBV30; J gene: TRBJ1-1
CDR3 protein: ASSRRQGGLNTEAF; V gene: TRBV28; J gene: TRBJ1-1
CDR3 protein: ASSQDMTSGVYNEQF; V gene: TRBV4-3; J gene: TRBJ2-1
CDR3 protein: ASSQRQGVGELF; V gene: TRBV7-3; J gene: TRBJ2-2
CDR3 protein: ASSDRVNSNQPQH; V gene: TRBV2; J gene: TRBJ1-5
CDR3 protein: ASTRQGPNTEAF; V gene: TRBV5-1; J gene: TRBJ1-1
CDR3 protein: ASSLDGLLEAF; V gene: TRBV7-2; J gene: TRBJ1-1
CDR3 protein: ASSPRREGNIQY; V gene: TRBV7-8; J gene: TRBJ2-4
CDR3 protein: ASSLGAQIG; V gene: TRBV12-3/TRBV12-4; J gene: TRBJ1-4
CDR3 protein: ASSPRLNTEAF; V gene: TRBV7-2; J gene: TRBJ1-1
CDR3 protein: ASSDRASEAF; V gene: TRBV19; J gene: TRBJ1-1
CDR3 protein: ASSQAQGVGYT; V gene: TRBV3-1/TRBV3-2; J gene: TRBJ1-2
CDR3 protein: ASSSRDTNTGELF; V gene: TRBV19; J gene: TRBJ2-2
CDR3 protein: ASSYSLTGGYGYT; V gene: TRBV6-6; J gene: TRBJ1-2
CDR3 protein: SVVGTGAGNTIY; V gene: TRBV29-1; J gene: TRBJ1-3
CDR3 protein: ASSTGQGSQPQH; V gene: TRBV19; J gene: TRBJ1-5
CDR3 protein: ASSLDRQPNQPQH; V gene: TRBV7-9; J gene: TRBJ1-5
CDR3 protein: ASTTVRAGNTIY; V gene: TRBV19; J gene: TRBJ1-3
CDR3 protein: ASSIDDRSGYT; V gene: TRBV19; J gene: TRBJ1-2
CDR3 protein: ASSLDRDTSLNSYEQY; V gene: TRBV27; J gene: TRBJ2-7
CDR3 protein: ASRRPGLAASDTQY; V gene: TRBV2; J gene: TRBJ2-3
CDR3 protein: ASSLEQFTDTQY; V gene: TRBV5-8; J gene: TRBJ2-3
CDR3 protein: ASMTGVNYGYT; V gene: TRBV28; J gene: TRBJ1-2
CDR3 protein: ASRKMNTEAF; V gene: TRBV6-5; J gene: TRBJ1-1
CDR3 protein: ASSPPSGEQF; V gene: TRBV7-9; J gene: TRBJ2-1
CDR3 protein: ASSSNQGAHEQY; V gene: TRBV6-5; J gene: TRBJ2-7
CDR3 protein: ASSSGTPNYGYT; V gene: TRBV7-9; J gene: TRBJ1-2
CDR3 protein: ASSVDGAGIDTEAF; V gene: TRBV9; J gene: TRBJ1-1
CDR3 protein: ASSVGGIFTDTQY; V gene: TRBV9; J gene: TRBJ2-3
CDR3 protein: ASSLGRTELYEQY; V gene: TRBV7-8; J gene: TRBJ2-7
CDR3 protein: ASTSGTANTEAF; V gene: TRBV19; J gene: TRBJ1-1
CDR3 protein: ASSRDRVTF; V gene: TRBV5-4; J gene: TRBJ1-1
CDR3 protein: ASSLLSGVLTGELF; V gene: TRBV13; J gene: TRBJ2-2
CDR3 protein: ASSFGDGQGALNYGYT; V gene: TRBV13; J gene: TRBJ1-2
CDR3 protein: ASSFSDRMTYEQY; V gene: TRBV5-4; J gene: TRBJ2-7
CDR3 protein: ASSATGVGYT; V gene: TRBV2; J gene: TRBJ1-2
CDR3 protein: ASSSGQNNQPQH; V gene: TRBV28; J gene: TRBJ1-5
CDR3 protein: ASSPQNRGEGYT; V gene: TRBV6-5; J gene: TRBJ1-2
CDR3 protein: ASSYTSGQVGFSGNTIY; V gene: TRBV7-9; J gene: TRBJ1-3
CDR3 protein: ASSFTTGEQY; V gene: TRBV28; J gene: TRBJ2-7
CDR3 protein: ASSYLIGSPDTEAF; V gene: TRBV6-2/TRBV6-3; J gene: TRBJ1-1
CDR3 protein: ASSFLVKGTEAF; V gene: TRBV28; J gene: TRBJ1-1
CDR3 protein: ASSPSTGVTGKLF; V gene: TRBV7-8; J gene: TRBJ1-4
CDR3 protein: ASSPGGSNQPQH; V gene: TRBV5-1; J gene: TRBJ1-5